These T cell receptor beta chains were read from a single sample in a study of regulatory T cells in long-lasting Graves disease. TCRdb itself ran the multiplex PCR reads through MiXCR, one entry per CDR3 protein. The sample lists roughly 500,000 distinct CDR3 sequences; approximately 13% were seen once. Separately, the same data were catalogued under a study of T cells in Graves' hyperthyroidism and ophthalmopathy.

This material consisted of peripheral blood mononuclear cells (PBMCs), taken at new diagnosis, from a patient treated with antithyroid drugs. The receptors were gathered from a man younger than 45 with Graves disease. Each CDR3 is given with its conserved first and last residue. D genes are given only for firm matches. Where a row states a size, it is once, few, many or the class of an expanded clone; other rows omit it.

TRBD1 | - | TRBJ2-3 | TRBV2 | TGTGCCAGTGCAACCCGGACAGGGGGGGCCGGAGATACGCAGTATTTT | CASATRTGGAGDTQYF
- | - | TRBJ1-1 | TRBV11-2 | TGTGCCAGCAGCTGGCTGACAGCGAACACTGAAGCTTTCTTT | CASSWLTANTEAFF
- | many | TRBJ2-3 | TRBV12-3/TRBV12-4 | TGTGCCAGCAGTCCCCTACGGCCGGGGGGCACAGATACGCAGTATTTT | CASSPLRPGGTDTQYF
- | few | TRBJ2-6 | TRBV6-2/TRBV6-3 | TGTGCCAGCAGTCCCCACAGCTCTGGGGCCAACGTCCTGACTTTC | CASSPHSSGANVLTF
- | - | TRBJ2-5 | TRBV10-3 | TGTGCCATCAGTGGGAGCCAAGAGACCCAGTACTTC | CAISGSQETQYF
TRBD1 | many | TRBJ1-2 | TRBV24-1 | TGTGCCACCAGTGATGGGACAGCTAACTATGGCTACACCTTC | CATSDGTANYGYTF
- | many | TRBJ2-1 | TRBV11-2 | TGTGCCAGCAGCTTAGCGGTTGTCAGGGTCCCCAGCTCCTACAATGAGCAGTTCTTC | CASSLAVVRVPSSYNEQFF
- | - | TRBJ2-7 | TRBV5-1 | TGCGCCAGCAGCTTTCGAGAAAGGGGCGAGCAGTACTTC | CASSFRERGEQYF
- | few | TRBJ2-1 | TRBV19 | TGTGCCAGTAGTATCTCCCCGTCCCCCTACAATGAGCAGTTCTTC | CASSISPSPYNEQFF
TRBD2 | many | TRBJ2-5 | TRBV20-1 | TGCAGTGCTAGACCTCCCAGCGGGAGGGCCGGGGCGGAGACCCAGTACTTC | CSARPPSGRAGAETQYF
- | - | TRBJ2-7 | TRBV5-1 | TGCGCCAGCAGCTTGGTGGTTGTACGGGTGACGGCCAACGAGCAGTACTTC | CASSLVVVRVTANEQYF
- | many | TRBJ2-4 | TRBV28 | TGTGCCAGCAGTTTAGGGGCCAGGCGGGACATTCAGTACTTC | CASSLGARRDIQYF
- | - | TRBJ2-1 | TRBV6-1 | TGTGCCAGCAGTGAAGGCAGGGGTTGGAATGAGCAGTTCTTC | CASSEGRGWNEQFF
- | many | TRBJ2-3 | TRBV6-5 | TGTGCCAGCAGTTACCTAGAGTTTTCTAGCACAGATACGCAGTATTTT | CASSYLEFSSTDTQYF
- | - | TRBJ2-1 | TRBV7-9 | TGTGCCAGCAGCTCTACTAGATATCCCTACAATGAGCAGTTCTTC | CASSSTRYPYNEQFF
- | many | TRBJ1-1 | TRBV7-2 | TGTGCCAGCAGCTTATGGGTCGGTCTGAACACTGAAGCTTTCTTT | CASSLWVGLNTEAFF
- | many | TRBJ2-7 | TRBV2 | TGTGCCAGCAGTGAGGGGTGGTATGGGGGAGTTGTCTCCTACGAGCAGTACTTC | CASSEGWYGGVVSYEQYF
- | - | TRBJ1-2 | TRBV19 | TGTGCCAGTAGTCTGGGTTTTCGGGGCTACACCTTC | CASSLGFRGYTF
- | - | TRBJ1-1 | TRBV14 | TGTGCCAGCAGCCAAGAAGGACTAAGGGCTTTCTTT | CASSQEGLRAFF
- | few | TRBJ2-3 | TRBV11-2 | TGTGCCAGCAGCCGGGTTTTGGGCGGGCAGTATTTT | CASSRVLGGQYF
TRBD2 | many | TRBJ2-1 | TRBV20-1 | TGCAGTGCTACAATGATTCGGCGGCGGGAGGGCCTTTTGATCAATGAGCAGTTCTTC | CSATMIRRREGLLINEQFF
- | few | TRBJ2-7 | TRBV19 | TGTGCCAGTAGTATAAGTCACAACAACTACGAGCAGTACTTC | CASSISHNNYEQYF
TRBD2 | - | TRBJ2-1 | TRBV12-3/TRBV12-4 | TGTGCCAGCAGCTCGGGAGGAAGCGGCTCTAGGGACAATGAGCAGTTCTTC | CASSSGGSGSRDNEQFF
TRBD2 | many | TRBJ2-5 | TRBV30 | TGTGCCTGGATCCAAGGCCTAGCGGTGTCTAAGACCCAGTACTTC | CAWIQGLAVSKTQYF
TRBD2 | many | TRBJ2-7 | TRBV11-1 | TGTGCCAGCAGCCCCGGGACTAAATACGAGCAGTACTTC | CASSPGTKYEQYF
- | few | TRBJ1-1 | TRBV12-3/TRBV12-4 | TGTGCCAGCACCGAAACTTGGCAGGGTAAAGCTTTCTTT | CASTETWQGKAFF
- | many | TRBJ2-7 | TRBV27 | TGTGCCAGCAGTTTCGGGCCCACCTACGAGCAGTACTTC | CASSFGPTYEQYF
- | - | TRBJ2-1 | TRBV20-1 | TGCAGTGTCCAGGGCCTCTACAATGAGCAGTTCTTC | CSVQGLYNEQFF
TRBD1 | many | TRBJ2-7 | TRBV27 | TGTGCCAGCACCCCAACGCCCCGGGACAGGGTCTACGAGCAGTACTTC | CASTPTPRDRVYEQYF
TRBD1 | - | TRBJ1-1 | TRBV5-4 | TGTGCCAGCAGCCTTGGACAGGGGGCAGGGGAAGCTTTCTTT | CASSLGQGAGEAFF
- | - | TRBJ2-2 | TRBV10-3 | TGTGCCATCAGTGATTACCCCCGGGCCCAGAGGGCCGGGGAGCTGTTTTTT | CAISDYPRAQRAGELFF
- | - | TRBJ1-3 | TRBV10-3 | TGTGCCACCCACAAGGATGTCTCTGGAAACACCATATATTTT | CATHKDVSGNTIYF
TRBD2 | - | TRBJ2-1 | TRBV20-1 | TGCAGTGCCATAGCGGGAGCGGTCAATGAGCAGTTCTTC | CSAIAGAVNEQFF
- | once | TRBJ2-7 | TRBV30 | TGTGCCTGGAGCCGGGTCTACGAGCAGTACTTC | CAWSRVYEQYF
TRBD2 | - | TRBJ2-1 | TRBV6-2/TRBV6-3 | TGTGCCAGCAGCACGCGAGGGGGGACTAGTAAGAATGAGCAGTTCTTC | CASSTRGGTSKNEQFF
TRBD1 | many | TRBJ1-2 | TRBV27 | TGTGCCAGTACCTTAACGACAGGGGGTGCCGCTGGCCGTGGGGGCTACACCTTC | CASTLTTGGAAGRGGYTF
TRBD1 | - | TRBJ1-1 | TRBV20-1 | TGCAGTGCAAAAAAGGACAGGGACACTGAAGCTTTCTTT | CSAKKDRDTEAFF
TRBD2 | many | TRBJ2-3 | TRBV3-1 | TGTGCCAGCAGCCAAGGGGTAGCGGGCTCTTACACAGATACGCAGTATTTT | CASSQGVAGSYTDTQYF
- | many | TRBJ1-5 | TRBV5-1 | TGCGCCAGCAGCTTGGGACCGGGAACCAATCAGCCCCAGCATTTT | CASSLGPGTNQPQHF
TRBD1 | many | TRBJ1-1 | TRBV15 | TGTGCCACCAGCAGGGGACAGGGAGGCACTGAAGCTTTCTTT | CATSRGQGGTEAFF
TRBD1 | few | TRBJ2-2 | TRBV5-1 | TGCGCCAGCAGGTCCGGGACAGGGGATACCGGGGAGCTGTTTTTT | CASRSGTGDTGELFF
- | many | TRBJ2-3 | TRBV11-2 | TGTGCCAGCAGCCAAGGGCGGGCAGGGGCAGATACGCAGTATTTT | CASSQGRAGADTQYF
- | - | TRBJ2-1 | TRBV29-1 | TGCAGCGTTGAAGCCAGGGGAGGGAATGAGCAGTTCTTC | CSVEARGGNEQFF
TRBD2 | few | TRBJ2-1 | TRBV6-1 | TGTGCCAGCAGTAAGCGGGAGGGTAATGAGCAGTTCTTC | CASSKREGNEQFF
TRBD1 | many | TRBJ2-3 | TRBV12-3/TRBV12-4 | TGTGCCAGCAGTTCCCACCTTGGACAGGGAAAAGATACGCAGTATTTT | CASSSHLGQGKDTQYF
TRBD2 | - | TRBJ2-3 | TRBV5-5 | TGTGCCAGCAGTCTTACGAGGGGGTCTAGCGGGAGTACGGCAGATACGCAGTATTTT | CASSLTRGSSGSTADTQYF
TRBD1 | once | TRBJ1-1 | TRBV29-1 | TGCAGCGCCCCGGAACAGGGGTTCACTGAAGCTTTCTTT | CSAPEQGFTEAFF
- | many | TRBJ2-7 | TRBV10-3 | TGTGCCATCAGTGAAAAGCCCCGATCCTACGAGCAGTACTTC | CAISEKPRSYEQYF
- | many | TRBJ2-7 | TRBV12-3/TRBV12-4 | TGTGCCAGCAGGCCGGGACGGCGCAGCTCCGAGCAGTACTTC | CASRPGRRSSEQYF
- | few | TRBJ1-4 | TRBV12-3/TRBV12-4 | TGTGCCAGCAGCCTTGAGGACGCGGTTTCAAAACTGTTTTTT | CASSLEDAVSKLFF
- | many | TRBJ1-1 | TRBV2 | TGTGCCAGCAGTGCCCCCTTACGGGGGGATACTGAAGCTTTCTTT | CASSAPLRGDTEAFF
- | many | TRBJ2-3 | TRBV7-8 | TGTGCCAGCAGCACTGGGCCGACCCCCTCCACAGATACGCAGTATTTT | CASSTGPTPSTDTQYF